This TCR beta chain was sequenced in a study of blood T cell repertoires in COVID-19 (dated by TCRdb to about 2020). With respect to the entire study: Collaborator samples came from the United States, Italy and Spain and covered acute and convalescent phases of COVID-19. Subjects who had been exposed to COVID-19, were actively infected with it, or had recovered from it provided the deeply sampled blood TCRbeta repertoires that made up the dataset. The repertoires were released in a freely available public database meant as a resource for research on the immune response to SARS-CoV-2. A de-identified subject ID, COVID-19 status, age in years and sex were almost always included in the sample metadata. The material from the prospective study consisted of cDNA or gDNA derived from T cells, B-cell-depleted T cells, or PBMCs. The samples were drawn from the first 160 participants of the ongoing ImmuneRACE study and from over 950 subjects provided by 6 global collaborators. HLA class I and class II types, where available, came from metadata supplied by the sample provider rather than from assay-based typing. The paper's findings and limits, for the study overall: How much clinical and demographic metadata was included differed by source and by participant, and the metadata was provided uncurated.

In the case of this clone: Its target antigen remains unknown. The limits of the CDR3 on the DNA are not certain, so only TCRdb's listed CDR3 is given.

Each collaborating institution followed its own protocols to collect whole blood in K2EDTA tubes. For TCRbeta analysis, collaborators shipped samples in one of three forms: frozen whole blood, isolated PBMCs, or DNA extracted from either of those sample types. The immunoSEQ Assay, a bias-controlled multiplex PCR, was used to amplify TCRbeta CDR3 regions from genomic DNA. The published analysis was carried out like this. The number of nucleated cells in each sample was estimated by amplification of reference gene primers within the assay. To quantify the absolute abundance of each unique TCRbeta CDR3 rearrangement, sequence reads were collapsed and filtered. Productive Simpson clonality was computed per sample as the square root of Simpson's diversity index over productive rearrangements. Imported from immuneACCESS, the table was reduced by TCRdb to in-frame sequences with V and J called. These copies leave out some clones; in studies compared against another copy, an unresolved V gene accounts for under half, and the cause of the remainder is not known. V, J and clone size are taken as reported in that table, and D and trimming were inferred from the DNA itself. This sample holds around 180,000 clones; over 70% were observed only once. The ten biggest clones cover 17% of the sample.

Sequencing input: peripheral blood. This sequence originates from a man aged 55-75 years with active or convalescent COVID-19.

CDR3 reads: CASSIVGQGARKAFF. The rearrangement joined TRBV7-2 to TRBJ2-1; TRBD1 is the table's D call and was not checked against the DNA. Sequences SGHTA (CDR1) and FQGNSA (CDR2) are obtained from the germline V gene. Its CDR3 holds 15 amino acids, cysteine through phenylalanine.